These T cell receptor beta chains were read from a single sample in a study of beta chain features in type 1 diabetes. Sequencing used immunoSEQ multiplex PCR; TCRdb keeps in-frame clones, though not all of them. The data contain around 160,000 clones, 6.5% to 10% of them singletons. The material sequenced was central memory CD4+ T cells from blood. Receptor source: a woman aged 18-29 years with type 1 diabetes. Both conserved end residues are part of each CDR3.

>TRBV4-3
CASRFTGTGSDTQYF
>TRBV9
CASSQHATNEKLFF
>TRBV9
CASSDRTGYGYTF
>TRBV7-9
CASSVTGGSNTEAFF
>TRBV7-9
CASSLQGSSNQPQHF
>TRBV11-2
CASSRPVQGISPGELFF
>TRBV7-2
CASSYNSGNTIYF
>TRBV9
CASSVAGGGSTDTQYF
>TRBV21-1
CASSPHGAGPHNEQFF
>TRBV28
CASRGGLAGEQYF
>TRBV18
CASSPLGTGSYNEQFF
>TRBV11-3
CASSLGIYGYTF
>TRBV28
CASSLSSGNNEQFF
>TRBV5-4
CASSRQGRETQYF
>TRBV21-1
CASSKGGHQETQYF
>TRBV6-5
CASTGTSTDTQYF
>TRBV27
CASSLGQGNQPQHF
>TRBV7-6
CASSPGGGSYEQYF
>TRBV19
CASSQDRGGVDTQYF
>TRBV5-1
CASSWGQGEAYEQYF
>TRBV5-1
CASSSGLAGGNRYEQYF
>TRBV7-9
CASSSSGSTDTQYF
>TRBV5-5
CASSLVEGLGGYTF
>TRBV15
CATYLSGGDTQYF
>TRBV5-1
CASGKPGVYGYTF
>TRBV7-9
CASSLVGVQETQYF
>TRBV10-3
CAIRTTGTSGTLLSEQYF
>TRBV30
CAWTGGATYEQYF
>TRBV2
CASSPRPGQGEETQYF
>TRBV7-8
CASSLGTGPYEQYF
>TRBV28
CASGPTEKNEKLFF
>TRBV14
CASSQRAGVSTGELFF
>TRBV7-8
CASSLAWQGTTDTQYF
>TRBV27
CASSSLRGRREKLFF
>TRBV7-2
CASSVGGGSYEQYF
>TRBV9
CASSVGPLAGFNEQFF
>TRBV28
CASRRTTGDVGYTF
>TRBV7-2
CASSLDYLSTDTQYF
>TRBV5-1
CASSLAASYEQYF
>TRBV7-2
CASSSNYRGAEAFF
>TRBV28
CASSLGRLAGVVETQYF
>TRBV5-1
CASSFLGTANNEQFF